This passage covers 13 T cell receptor beta chains from one sample sequenced in a study of T cell repertoires in cytomegalovirus infection. Their antigens are not known. TCRdb independently ran MiXCR on the reads; one entry per CDR3 protein. Of some 700,000 distinct CDR3 sequences in the sample, around 31% are singletons; the top ten hold over 15%. The specimen was cultured PBMCs, collected from culture after CMV antigen stimulation. All receptors come from a human donor in good health (CMV status not recorded). Some clones in this sample may be carry-over from other donors' samples.

This clonotype was detected a few times. The genes are TRBV7-6 and TRBJ2-2; D is unresolved. Germline V lookup: CDR1 SGHVS, CDR2 FNYEAQ. With 2 bases removed from V and 2 bases from J, the gap between germline ends came to 9 bases. The CDR3 length is 15 residues. CDR3: CASSLTPLNTGELFF. The CDR3 bases are TGTGCCAGCAGCTTAACCCCCCTTAACACCGGGGAGCTGTTTTTT.

This chain links TRBV20-1 with TRBJ1-5; D not resolved. Germline assignment: CDR1 DFQATT and CDR2 SNEGSKA (reference sequence). Trimming stripped 0 bases from V and 3 bases from J, with 6 bases between. The CDR3 loop spans 13 amino acids. This chain's CDR3 is CSARESFNQPQHF. As DNA, the CDR3 is TGCAGTGCTAGAGAAAGTTTCAATCAGCCCCAGCATTTT.

In its sample, this clonotype was seen a few times. The rearrangement uses TRBV4-1 and TRBJ2-7, with 8 bases aligning to TRBD2. V was pared by 4 bases and J by 3 bases, with 14 bases of the junction left unmatched. Germline V gene data show CDR1 as MGHRA and CDR2 as YSYEKL. The CDR3 is 17 amino acids. As DNA, the CDR3 is TGCGCCAGCAGCCTCGGCTCCGGGACTAGTAGTCACTACGAGCAGTACTTC. Translated, it gives CASSLGSGTSSHYEQYF.

The rearrangement uses TRBV19 and TRBJ2-3; tentatively, D is TRBD1 (5 bases). The CDR3 has 14 amino acids. Germline V gene sequence: CDR1 LNHDA, CDR2 SQIVND (reference sequence). Trimming took off 9 bases at V and 2 bases at J, with 15 bases between the two ends. The CDR3 DNA reads TGTGCCAGCGGAAGACAGTCTCCCACAGATACGCAGTATTTT. Protein product: CASGRQSPTDTQYF. Drawing the rest from reference TRBV19 and TRBJ2-3, the complete variable domain is DGGITQSPKYLFRKEGQNVTLSCEQNLNHDAMYWYRQDPGQGLRLIYYSQIVNDFQKGDIAEGYSVSREKKESFPLTVTSAQKNPTAFYLCASGRQSPTDTQYFGPGTRLTVL.

This clonotype has more than one count but fewer than ten. For the CDR3, the DNA is TGTGCCAGCAGTGAACTTCGGGGAGTCGTCAATCAGCCCCAGCATTTT. This gives the protein CASSELRGVVNQPQHF. The rearrangement uses TRBV6-1 and TRBJ1-5; D call uncertain. Germline CDR1 MNHNS, CDR2 SASEGT. The CDR3 runs to 16 residues. V was cut by 2 bases and J by 3 bases, with 14 bases left in between.

The table lists this clonotype with a few counts. The rearrangement links TRBV5-1 to TRBJ2-5, with 7 bases fitting TRBD2. The CDR3 totals 13 residues. V lost 1 base and J lost 5; bases outside the gene matches: 2. The germline gives CDR1 SGHRS, CDR2 YFSETQ. CDR3 sequence: CASSLMGGETQYF. CDR3 coding DNA: TGCGCCAGCAGCTTGATGGGGGGGGAGACCCAGTACTTC.

The chain links TRBV7-2 to TRBJ2-2, with TRBD1 identical over 7 bases. Germline values: CDR1 SGHTA, CDR2 FQGNSA. V trimming: 2 bases; J trimming: 1 base; junction bases outside the gene matches: 4. This CDR3 has 16 residues. This CDR3 is CASSLTGAVNTGELFF. The CDR3 bases are TGTGCCAGCAGCTTAACAGGGGCGGTGAACACCGGGGAGCTGTTTTTT.

V is TRBV4-2 and J is TRBJ2-3; the D gene is possibly TRBD1 (6 bases). CDR3 length: 13 amino acids. Germline V gene data show CDR1 as LGHNA and CDR2 as YNFKEQ. Trimming left V 4 bases short and J 9 bases short, with 14 bases between. CDR3 nucleotide sequence: TGTGCCAGCAGCCCCCGGACAGCCCTAACGCAGTATTTT. As protein: CASSPRTALTQYF.

The chain recombines TRBV20-1 with TRBJ1-5, with D uncertain. The CDR3 has 12 residues. Per germline, CDR1 DFQATT and CDR2 SNEGSKA (reference sequence). V lost 2 bases, J lost 2 bases, and 4 bases lay in between. In DNA, the CDR3 is TGCAGTGCTAGAATCGGCAATCAGCCCCAGCATTTT. Amino acid sequence: CSARIGNQPQHF.

V gene TRBV5-1 combines with J gene TRBJ1-1; 8 bases agree with TRBD1. Germline V gene lookup returns CDR1 SGHRS and CDR2 YFSETQ. With 4 bases clipped from V and 6 bases from J, the junction kept 17 bases outside the gene matches. This CDR3 spans 17 amino acids. CDR3 nucleotide sequence: TGCGCCAGCAGCCCCTTTGTGATTGGACAGGGCGGTTCTGAAGCTTTCTTT. Amino acids: CASSPFVIGQGGSEAFF.

Only one count was recorded for this clonotype. V is TRBV5-1 and J is TRBJ2-1; TRBD2 matches 11 bases. V shed 0 bases, J shed 4 bases, and the junction held 6 bases outside the gene matches. Germline-derived CDR1 and CDR2 are SGHRS and YFSETQ. CDR3 length equals 17 residues. The CDR3 region has the DNA TGCGCCAGCAGCTTGGCCCTAGCGGGAGGAAGTTACAATGAGCAGTTCTTC. It yields the protein CASSLALAGGSYNEQFF.

This clonotype was detected many times. The chain links TRBV7-6 to TRBJ1-3; TRBD1 might be the D (5 bases). The CDR3 length is 15 residues. Trimming took 3 bases from V and 0 from J, leaving 9 bases between them. Germline lookup yields CDR1 SGHVS and CDR2 FNYEAQ. The CDR3 DNA reads TGTGCCAGCAGCTTCGACAGAAACTCTGGAAACACCATATATTTT. This translates into CASSFDRNSGNTIYF.

This clonotype appeared a few times. The gene calls are TRBV7-2 and TRBJ1-6, with D possibly TRBD1 on 6 matching bases. V was cut by 8 bases and J by 3 bases, with 14 bases left in between. Germline V CDR1 and CDR2: SGHTA, FQGNSA. This CDR3 comprises 15 residues. CDR3 loop: CASSVGGIYNSPLHF. DNA of the CDR3: TGTGCCAGCTCTGTAGGGGGGATCTATAATTCACCCCTCCACTTT.